This section outlines one T cell receptor beta chain sequence together with its context. This sample was included in a study of blood T cell repertoires in COVID-19. On the study more broadly: Acute and convalescent COVID-19 specimens originated in the United States, Italy and Spain. PBMCs, B-cell-depleted T cells, or T cells provided the cDNA or gDNA that made up the material.

In the original workflow: The authors estimated nucleated cell counts from reference gene primer amplification. Sequencing was performed with immunoSEQ multiplex PCR; in TCRdb, only in-frame clones are kept and a portion is missing. V and J calls and clone size are given by that table; D and trimming were obtained from the DNA. The sample shows approximately 90,000 clones, 80% of them seen only once. The germline V gene has CDR1 GTSNPN and CDR2 SVGIG (reference sequence). The CDR3 loop spans 13 amino acids. The V and J ends lost 4 bases and 3 bases respectively, with 12 bases between them. The clonotype was recovered from a woman older than 75 with acute or convalescent COVID-19. What was sequenced was peripheral blood. The genes are TRBV30 and TRBJ1-1, with D unresolved. CDR3 amino acids: CAWTEDRHTEAFF. CDR3 nucleotide sequence: TGTGCCTGGACGGAGGACCGCCACACTGAAGCTTTCTTT.